This TCR beta chain emerged from a study of human T cells and chemical hapten exposure. Individual cDNA molecules received unique molecular identifiers in the library. One entry per CDR3 protein results from TCRdb running MiXCR on the RACE reads. The table includes about 40,000 distinct CDR3 sequences, 3% to 4% detected once. V dropped 3 bases and J dropped 0; count of bases not matched to a gene: 14. Germline lookup yields CDR1 WNHNN and CDR2 SYGVQD (reference sequence). The CDR3 is 20 residues long. This clonotype was picked up many times. Time point defined: patch test 2, 6 weeks after DPC sensitization. Noted treatment: therapeutic diphenylcyclopropenone sensitization with weekly scalp DPC.

The V call is TRBV10-1, the J call TRBJ2-1; 10 bases line up with TRBD2. The sample consisted of whole blood, taken in connection with sensitization to the hapten diphenylcyclopropenone (DPC). This clonotype was sampled from a man between 35 and 55 years old with alopecia areata. Some clones in this sample may be carry-over from other donors' samples. The chain's CDR3 is CASSERRGSSGSSSYNEQFF. For the CDR3, the DNA is TGCGCCAGCAGTGAACGGCGGGGGTCTAGCGGGAGCAGCTCCTACAATGAGCAGTTCTTC.